The entry below gives a single TCR beta chain sequence along with its context. The sample comes from a study of blood T cell repertoires in COVID-19. Study-wide context: Sample material is recorded as cDNA or gDNA derived from T cells, B-cell-depleted T cells, or PBMCs.

Original data processing: Amplification with reference gene primers provided the estimates of nucleated cell counts. Generated by immunoSEQ multiplex PCR, the TCRdb table keeps only in-frame clones and is missing some. That table furnishes V, J and clone size, whereas the DNA furnished D and trimming. The data show more than 45,000 clones, about 90% seen once. V lost 3 bases to trimming and J lost 3 bases; unmatched junction nucleotides: 4. Germline V gene sequence: CDR1 DFQATT, CDR2 SNEGSKA (reference sequence). There are 14 residues in the CDR3. This sequence originates from a man aged 55 to 70 with acute or convalescent COVID-19. J is TRBJ2-1 and V is TRBV20-1; 8 bases fit TRBD2. The specimen sequenced was peripheral blood. The CDR3 is CSASPREGYNEQFF. The CDR3 DNA reads TGCAGTGCTAGTCCCCGGGAGGGCTACAATGAGCAGTTCTTC.